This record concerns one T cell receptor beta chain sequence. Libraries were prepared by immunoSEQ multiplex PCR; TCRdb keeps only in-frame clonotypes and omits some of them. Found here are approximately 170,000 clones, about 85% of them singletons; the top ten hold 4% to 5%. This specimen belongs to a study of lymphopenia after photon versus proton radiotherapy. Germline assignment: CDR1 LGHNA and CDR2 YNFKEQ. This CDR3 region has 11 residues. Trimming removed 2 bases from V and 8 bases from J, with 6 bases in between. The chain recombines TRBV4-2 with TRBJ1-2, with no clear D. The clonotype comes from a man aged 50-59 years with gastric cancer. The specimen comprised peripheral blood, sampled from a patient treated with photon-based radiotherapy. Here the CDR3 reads CASSQSRGYTF. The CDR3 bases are TGTGCCAGCAGCCAATCGAGGGGCTACACCTTC.